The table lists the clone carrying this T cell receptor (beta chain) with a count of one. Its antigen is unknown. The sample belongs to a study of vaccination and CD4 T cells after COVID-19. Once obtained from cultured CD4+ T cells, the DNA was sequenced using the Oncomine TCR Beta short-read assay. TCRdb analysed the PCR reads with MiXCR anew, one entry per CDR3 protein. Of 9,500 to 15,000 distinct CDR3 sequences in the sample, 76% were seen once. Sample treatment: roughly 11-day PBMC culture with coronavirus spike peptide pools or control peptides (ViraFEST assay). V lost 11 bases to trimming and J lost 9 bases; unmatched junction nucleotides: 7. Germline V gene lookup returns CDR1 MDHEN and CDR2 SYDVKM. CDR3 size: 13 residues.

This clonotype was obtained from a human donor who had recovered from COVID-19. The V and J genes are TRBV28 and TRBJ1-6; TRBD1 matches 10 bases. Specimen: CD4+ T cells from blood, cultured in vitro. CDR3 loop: CAGRGQGISPLHF. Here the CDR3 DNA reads TGTGCCGGCCGGGGACAGGGGATTTCACCCCTCCACTTT.